Listed below are T cell receptor beta chains from one sample, sequenced in a study of T cell repertoires in cytomegalovirus infection. These receptors' antigens are unknown. TCRdb passed the reads through MiXCR, listing each CDR3 protein once. The data contain approximately 470,000 distinct CDR3 sequences, about 42% of them singletons. The specimen was cultured PBMCs, collected from culture after CMV antigen stimulation. Receptor source: a human donor in good health (CMV status not recorded). Some clones in this sample may be carry-over from other donors' samples. CDR3s include the opening cysteine and the closing phenylalanine or tryptophan. D genes are given only for firm matches. Some rows mark clone size as missing; the rest say once, few, many or name a class of expanded clone.

D	size	V	J	DNA	CDR3
TRBD1	few	TRBV7-9	TRBJ1-6	TGTGCCAGCAGCTCCGGACAGGGTAGCGTGCGGTATTCACCCCTCCACTTT	CASSSGQGSVRYSPLHF
NA	few	TRBV12-3/TRBV12-4	TRBJ2-5	TGTGCCAGCAGTTTAGACTTAAAAGAGACCCAGTACTTC	CASSLDLKETQYF
NA	NA	TRBV20-1	TRBJ2-1	TGCAGTGCTTTAACGGGGGTTGAGCAGTTCTTC	CSALTGVEQFF
TRBD2	NA	TRBV20-1	TRBJ2-7	TGCAGTGCTAGGGGACTAGCGGGAGAGTACGAGCAGTACTTC	CSARGLAGEYEQYF
NA	NA	TRBV7-2	TRBJ2-1	TGTGCCAGCAGCTTCGGATCAAGCGGCGAGCAGTTCTTC	CASSFGSSGEQFF
NA	NA	TRBV7-9	TRBJ1-1	TGTGCCAGCAGTACGGGATTGAACACTGAAGCTTTCTTT	CASSTGLNTEAFF
NA	NA	TRBV5-1	TRBJ1-6	TGCGCCAGCAGCTTTGGGCAGCAGGGCTCACCCCTCCACTTT	CASSFGQQGSPLHF
TRBD1	few	TRBV7-8	TRBJ1-1	TGTGCCAGCAGCATAATAAGGGGGACAGGGGCCTTAGGGACTGAAGCTTTCTTT	CASSIIRGTGALGTEAFF
NA	many	TRBV7-2	TRBJ2-2	TGTGCCAGCAGCTTAGAGGGGAGCAGTAGCACCGGGGAGCTGTTTTTT	CASSLEGSSSTGELFF
TRBD1	NA	TRBV19	TRBJ1-1	TGTGCCAGTAGATCCTTTTTTGGACAGGGGGAGACTGAAGCTTTCTTT	CASRSFFGQGETEAFF
TRBD1	NA	TRBV12-3/TRBV12-4	TRBJ2-3	TGTGCCAGCAGCCCCGGGACAGGATACACAGATACGCAGTATTTT	CASSPGTGYTDTQYF
NA	NA	TRBV15	TRBJ2-1	TGTGCCACCAGCAGAGAGGCAGGTCTAGCCTACAATGAGCAGTTCTTC	CATSREAGLAYNEQFF
TRBD1	few	TRBV20-1	TRBJ1-4	TGCAGTGCTACGACAGGGCGGGATGAAAAACTGTTTTTT	CSATTGRDEKLFF
NA	few	TRBV7-6	TRBJ2-1	TGTGCCAGCAGCTTGGGTCTAGGGGGTGAGCAGTTCTTC	CASSLGLGGEQFF
NA	NA	TRBV5-6	TRBJ1-1	TGTGCCAGCAGCTTGCAGGGGAGGATGAACACTGAAGCTTTCTTT	CASSLQGRMNTEAFF
NA	NA	TRBV3-1	TRBJ2-3	TGTGCCAGCAGCCAAGTCGGGAAAGATACGCAGTATTTT	CASSQVGKDTQYF
NA	many	TRBV7-2	TRBJ2-5	TGTGCCAGCAACCTTATGATAGGGGGGGGGGAGACCCAGTACTTC	CASNLMIGGGETQYF
NA	few	TRBV12-3/TRBV12-4	TRBJ2-6	TGTGCCAGCAGCCACGGGGAAGTTGGGGCCAACGTCCTGACTTTC	CASSHGEVGANVLTF
TRBD2	NA	TRBV5-1	TRBJ2-4	TGCGCCAGCAGCCCCGGGGGAGCGGGAGTGCAAAACATTCAGTACTTC	CASSPGGAGVQNIQYF
TRBD2	NA	TRBV20-1	TRBJ2-1	TGCAGTGCTAGAAGGCCTAGCGGGGGAGGAAATGAGCAGTTCTTC	CSARRPSGGGNEQFF
TRBD2	few	TRBV7-9	TRBJ2-1	TGTGCCAGCAGCTCCCACCCACGGACTAGCGGGAAGACCTACAATGAGCAGTTCTTC	CASSSHPRTSGKTYNEQFF
NA	NA	TRBV12-3/TRBV12-4	TRBJ1-2	TGTGCCAGCAGCCTGGGGCAGGGAGGAAACTATGGCTACACCTTC	CASSLGQGGNYGYTF
NA	once	TRBV2	TRBJ2-7	TGTGCCAGCAGTGACAGATATTACGAGCAGTACTTC	CASSDRYYEQYF
NA	NA	TRBV7-3	TRBJ2-7	TGTGCCACCACAGGACCCGATTACGAGCAGTACTTC	CATTGPDYEQYF
TRBD1	few	TRBV7-9	TRBJ1-5	TGTGCCAGCAGCCCGGGGGACAGGGGTCGTAGTCAGCCCCAGCATTTT	CASSPGDRGRSQPQHF
TRBD1	NA	TRBV7-8	TRBJ2-1	TGTGCCAGCAGCTTAGTTTACATCAGGGGGCTGTACAATGAGCAGTTCTTC	CASSLVYIRGLYNEQFF
TRBD1	few	TRBV2	TRBJ1-2	TGTGCCAGCAGTGAACAGGGGGCCTCGACCCGCGAGGGCTACACCTTC	CASSEQGASTREGYTF
NA	many	TRBV7-8	TRBJ1-1	TGTGCCAGCAGCTTTGGGCAGGGCCCCACTGAAGCTTTCTTT	CASSFGQGPTEAFF
TRBD2	NA	TRBV12-5	TRBJ2-1	TGTGCTTCCGGGGGGGAGGGGTATGAGCAGTTCTTC	CASGGEGYEQFF
NA	NA	TRBV27	TRBJ2-3	TGTGCCAGCAGTCGCAATATTGGAGGGAGATCGCCAGATACGCAGTATTTT	CASSRNIGGRSPDTQYF
NA	NA	TRBV28	TRBJ2-1	TGTGCCAGCTTCCCCGGGGCAACTTACAATGAGCAGTTCTTC	CASFPGATYNEQFF
NA	few	TRBV7-9	TRBJ1-3	TGTGCCAGCAGCTTTCAGAGACAGAACTCTGGAAACACCATATATTTT	CASSFQRQNSGNTIYF
NA	NA	TRBV7-8	TRBJ1-4	TGTGCCAGCAGCTTAGGGGCAGTTAATGAAAAACTGTTTTTT	CASSLGAVNEKLFF
TRBD2	NA	TRBV7-2	TRBJ2-7	TGTGCCAGCAGCTCCCAGGGTAGCGGGAGGGTCAGGGCGACGAGCTCCTACGAGCAGTACTTC	CASSSQGSGRVRATSSYEQYF
NA	few	TRBV5-4	TRBJ2-2	TGTGCCAGCAGCCCCGAGGATAGGGGACCCGGGGAGCTGTTTTTT	CASSPEDRGPGELFF
TRBD1	NA	TRBV5-1	TRBJ2-3	TGCGCCAGCAGCAGGGACAGGGGGGTAGAAGATACGCAGTATTTT	CASSRDRGVEDTQYF
NA	NA	TRBV6-2/TRBV6-3	TRBJ2-1	TGTGCCAGCAGTTACTCCGGGCCAGGACGTGGTGAGCAGTTCTTC	CASSYSGPGRGEQFF
NA	once	TRBV6-6	TRBJ1-5	TGTGCCAGCATGGACAGTACCTTCTCTACCCAGCATTTT	CASMDSTFSTQHF
NA	few	TRBV10-3	TRBJ2-1	TGTGCCATCAGTGAGGGGCAGGACCCCTACAATGAGCAGTTCTTC	CAISEGQDPYNEQFF
TRBD1	few	TRBV15	TRBJ1-1	TGTGCCACCAGCAGGGACAGGGGGAAGAACACTGAAGCTTTCTTT	CATSRDRGKNTEAFF
NA	NA	TRBV11-3	TRBJ2-3	TGTGCCAGCACCCGGGGAGGGGGCTTAGATACGCAGTATTTT	CASTRGGGLDTQYF
NA	NA	TRBV15	TRBJ2-2	TGTGCCACCAGCCACGGAGTAACCGGGGAGCTGTTTTTT	CATSHGVTGELFF
TRBD1	NA	TRBV6-5	TRBJ1-1	TGTGCCAGCAGTCCACAGGGGGAGGTAAACACTGAAGCTTTCTTT	CASSPQGEVNTEAFF
TRBD1	NA	TRBV28	TRBJ2-1	TGTGCCATAGGACAGGGGGCGGTTGAGCAGTTCTTC	CAIGQGAVEQFF
TRBD2	NA	TRBV7-2	TRBJ2-7	TGTGCCAGCAGCTTTTCTTCGGTGGGTCCGGGGGGTAGCACCTACGAGCAGTACTTC	CASSFSSVGPGGSTYEQYF
TRBD1	few	TRBV7-8	TRBJ2-7	TGTGCCAGCAGCTTAGTTCGGACAGGGGGCCGCTACGAGCAGTACTTC	CASSLVRTGGRYEQYF
TRBD1	NA	TRBV5-4	TRBJ2-1	TGTGCCAGCAGGGACAGGGCTTCCTACAATGAGCAGTTCTTC	CASRDRASYNEQFF
TRBD1	NA	TRBV6-5	TRBJ1-2	TGTGCCAGCAGGGACAGGGCCCCCATCTATGGCTACACCTTC	CASRDRAPIYGYTF
NA	NA	TRBV6-6	TRBJ2-1	TGTGCCAGCAGTTATTTGAAAGGCGCGGGCTACAATGAGCAGTTCTTC	CASSYLKGAGYNEQFF
NA	NA	TRBV18	TRBJ2-6	TGTGCCAGCTCACCCACCCTGTCTGGGGCCAACGTCCTGACTTTC	CASSPTLSGANVLTF
NA	once	TRBV19	TRBJ1-5	TGTGCCAGTAGTATCAGGGAAGATCAGCCCCAGCATTTT	CASSIREDQPQHF
TRBD1	NA	TRBV19	TRBJ2-2	TGTGCCAGTAGTATAAATTTGTGGACAGGGGGTGTCGGGGAGCTGTTTTTT	CASSINLWTGGVGELFF
NA	few	TRBV11-2	TRBJ2-1	TGTGCCAGCAGCTTAGCCCGGAGGAGCTCCTACAATGAGCAGTTCTTC	CASSLARRSSYNEQFF